This TCR beta chain was retrieved from a study of regulatory T cells in long-lasting Graves disease. This clonotype was seen a handful of times. Stated time point: newly diagnosed GD, antithyroid drugs for less than 3 months. The authors made the TCR library using RNA they extracted from PBMCs. The V end was cut by 6 bases, the J end by 1 base, with 16 bases between. Looked up from germline, CDR1 is PRHDT and CDR2 is FYEKMQ (reference sequence). The CDR3 runs to 16 residues. To make TCR beta libraries, researchers used iRepertoire HTBI primers and Arm-PCR of CDR3 regions. MiXCR, applied by TCRdb to the multiplex PCR reads, yields one record per CDR3 protein. Here the sample spans more than 300,000 distinct CDR3 sequences, around 11% being singletons. This sample also appeared in a second study, on T cells in Graves' hyperthyroidism and ophthalmopathy. That source adds: Ophthalmopathy got predicted by the model a median around 6.8 months before its onset.

The sample was peripheral blood mononuclear cells (PBMCs), taken at new diagnosis, from a patient treated with antithyroid drugs. The sequence came from a woman between 18 and 29 years old with Graves disease. The rearrangement joins TRBV13 to TRBJ1-3; possible D gene TRBD1, 5 bases. This CDR3 reads CASSPGLQGSGNTIYF. The CDR3 region has the DNA TGTGCCAGCAGTCCGGGGCTCCAAGGATCTGGAAACACCATATATTTT.